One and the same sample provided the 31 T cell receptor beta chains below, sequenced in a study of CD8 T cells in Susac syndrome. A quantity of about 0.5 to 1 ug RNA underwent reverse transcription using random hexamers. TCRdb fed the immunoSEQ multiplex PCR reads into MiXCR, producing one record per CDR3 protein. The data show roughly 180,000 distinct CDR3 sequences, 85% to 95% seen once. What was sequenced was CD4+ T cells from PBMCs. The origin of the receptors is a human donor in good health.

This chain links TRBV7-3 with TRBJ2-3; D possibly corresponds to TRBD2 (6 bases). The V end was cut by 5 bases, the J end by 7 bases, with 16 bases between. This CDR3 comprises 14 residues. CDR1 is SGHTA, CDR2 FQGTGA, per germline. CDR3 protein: CASSNGGPFNTQYF. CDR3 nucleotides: TGTGCCAGCAGCAACGGAGGGCCGTTCAATACGCAGTATTTT.

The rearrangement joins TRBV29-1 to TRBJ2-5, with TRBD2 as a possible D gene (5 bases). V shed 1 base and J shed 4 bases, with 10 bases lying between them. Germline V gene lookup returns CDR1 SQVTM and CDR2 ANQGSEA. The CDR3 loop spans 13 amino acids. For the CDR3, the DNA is TGCAGCGTTGAAGGCGGGTGGGGAGAGACCCAGTACTTC. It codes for CSVEGGWGETQYF. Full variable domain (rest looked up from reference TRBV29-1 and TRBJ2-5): SAVISQKPSRDICQRGTSLTIQCQVDSQVTMMFWYRQQPGQSLTLIATANQGSEATYESGFVIDKFPISRPNLTFSTLTVSNMSPEDSSIYLCSVEGGWGETQYFGPGTRLLVL.

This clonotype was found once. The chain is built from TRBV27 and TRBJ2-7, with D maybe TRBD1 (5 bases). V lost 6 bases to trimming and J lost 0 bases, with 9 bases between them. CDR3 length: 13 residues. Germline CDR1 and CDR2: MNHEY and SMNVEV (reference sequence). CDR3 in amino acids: CASRRQNSYEQYF. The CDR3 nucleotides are TGTGCCAGCAGGCGACAGAACTCCTACGAGCAGTACTTC.

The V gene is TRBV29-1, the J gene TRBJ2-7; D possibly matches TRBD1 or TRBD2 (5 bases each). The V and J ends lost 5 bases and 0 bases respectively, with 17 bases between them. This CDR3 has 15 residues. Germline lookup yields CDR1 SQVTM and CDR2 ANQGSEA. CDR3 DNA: TGCAGCGTTCACGGGCCGGGAACAGGCTCCTACGAGCAGTACTTC. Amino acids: CSVHGPGTGSYEQYF.

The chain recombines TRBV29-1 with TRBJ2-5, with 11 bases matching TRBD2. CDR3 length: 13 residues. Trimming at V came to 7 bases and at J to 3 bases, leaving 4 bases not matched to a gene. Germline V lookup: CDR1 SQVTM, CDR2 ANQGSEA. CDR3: CSGIAGGKETQYF. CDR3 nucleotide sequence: TGCAGCGGAATAGCGGGAGGGAAAGAGACCCAGTACTTC.

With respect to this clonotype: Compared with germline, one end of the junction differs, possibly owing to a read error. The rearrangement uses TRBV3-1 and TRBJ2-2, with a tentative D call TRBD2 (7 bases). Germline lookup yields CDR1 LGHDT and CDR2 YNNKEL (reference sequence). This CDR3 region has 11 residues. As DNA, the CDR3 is TGTGCCAGCAGCCAGGGGGGGGCGCTGTTTTTT. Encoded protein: CASSQGGALFF.

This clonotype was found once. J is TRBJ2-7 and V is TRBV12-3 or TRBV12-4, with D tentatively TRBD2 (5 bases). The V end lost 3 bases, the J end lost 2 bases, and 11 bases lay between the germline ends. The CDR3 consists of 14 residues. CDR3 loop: CASSFSGNTYEQYF. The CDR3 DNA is TGTGCCAGCAGTTTCTCCGGGAACACCTACGAGCAGTACTTC.

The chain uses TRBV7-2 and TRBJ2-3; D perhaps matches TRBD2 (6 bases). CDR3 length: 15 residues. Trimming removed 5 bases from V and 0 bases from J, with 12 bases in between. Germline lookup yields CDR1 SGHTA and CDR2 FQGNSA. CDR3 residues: CASSLRGLSTDTQYF. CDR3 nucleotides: TGTGCCAGCAGCCTCCGTGGACTAAGCACAGATACGCAGTATTTT. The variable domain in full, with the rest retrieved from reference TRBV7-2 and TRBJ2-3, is GAGVSQSPSNKVTEKGKDVELRCDPISGHTALYWYRQSLGQGLEFLIYFQGNSAPDKSGLPSDRFSAERTGGSVSTLTIQRTQQEDSAVYLCASSLRGLSTDTQYFGPGTRLTVL.

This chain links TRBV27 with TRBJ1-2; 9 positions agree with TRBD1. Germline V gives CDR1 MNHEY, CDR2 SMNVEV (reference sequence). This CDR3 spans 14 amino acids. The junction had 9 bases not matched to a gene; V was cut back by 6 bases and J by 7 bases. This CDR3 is CASSPRDRVGGYTF. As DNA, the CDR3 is TGTGCCAGCAGCCCCCGGGACAGGGTTGGTGGCTACACCTTC.

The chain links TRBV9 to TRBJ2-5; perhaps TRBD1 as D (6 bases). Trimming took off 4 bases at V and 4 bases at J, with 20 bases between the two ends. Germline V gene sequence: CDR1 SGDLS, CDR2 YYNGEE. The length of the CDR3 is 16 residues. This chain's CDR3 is CASSLTTGHPGETQYF. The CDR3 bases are TGTGCCAGCAGCCTAACAACGGGACACCCAGGAGAGACCCAGTACTTC.

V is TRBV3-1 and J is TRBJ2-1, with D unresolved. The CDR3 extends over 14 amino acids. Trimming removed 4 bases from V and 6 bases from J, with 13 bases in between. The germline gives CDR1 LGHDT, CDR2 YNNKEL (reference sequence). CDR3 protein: CASSPSRVSNEQFF. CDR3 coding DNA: TGTGCCAGCAGCCCCTCCCGTGTGAGCAATGAGCAGTTCTTC.

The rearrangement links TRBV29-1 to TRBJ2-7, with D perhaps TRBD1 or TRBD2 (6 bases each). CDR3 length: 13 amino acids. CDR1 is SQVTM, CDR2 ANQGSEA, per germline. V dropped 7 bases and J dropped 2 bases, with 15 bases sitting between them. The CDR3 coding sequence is TGCAGCGCTGGGAGGACAGATGCCTACGAGCAGTACTTC. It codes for CSAGRTDAYEQYF.

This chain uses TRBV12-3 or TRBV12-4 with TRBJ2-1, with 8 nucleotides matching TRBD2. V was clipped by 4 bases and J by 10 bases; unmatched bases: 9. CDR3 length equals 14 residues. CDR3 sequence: CASSSGTSLKEQFF. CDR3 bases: TGTGCCAGCAGTTCCGGGACTAGTTTAAAGGAGCAGTTCTTC.

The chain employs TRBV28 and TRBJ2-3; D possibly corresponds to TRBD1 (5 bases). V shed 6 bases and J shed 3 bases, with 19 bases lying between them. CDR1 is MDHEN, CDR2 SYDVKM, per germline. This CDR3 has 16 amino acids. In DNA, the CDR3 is TGTGCCAGCAGGCATCCAGGGCGCATTAATACAGATACGCAGTATTTT. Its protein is CASRHPGRINTDTQYF.

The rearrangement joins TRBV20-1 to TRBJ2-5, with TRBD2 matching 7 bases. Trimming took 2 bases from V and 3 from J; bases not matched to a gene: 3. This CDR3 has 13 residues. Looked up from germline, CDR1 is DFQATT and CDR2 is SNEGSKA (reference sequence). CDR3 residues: CSARRLAEETQYF. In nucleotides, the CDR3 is TGCAGTGCTAGAAGGCTAGCGGAAGAGACCCAGTACTTC.

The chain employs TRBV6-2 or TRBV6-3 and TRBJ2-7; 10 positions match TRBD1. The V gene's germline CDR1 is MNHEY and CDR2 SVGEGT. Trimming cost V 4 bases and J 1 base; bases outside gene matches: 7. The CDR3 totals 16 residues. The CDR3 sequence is CASSSAGTGASYEQYF. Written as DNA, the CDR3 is TGTGCCAGCAGTTCCGCCGGGACAGGGGCATCCTACGAGCAGTACTTC.

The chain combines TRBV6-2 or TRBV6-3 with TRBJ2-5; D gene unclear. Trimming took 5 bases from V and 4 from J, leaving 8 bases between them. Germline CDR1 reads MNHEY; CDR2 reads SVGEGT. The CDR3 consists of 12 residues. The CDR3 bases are TGTGCCAGCAGTCCCTCCCCAGAGACCCAGTACTTC. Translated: CASSPSPETQYF.

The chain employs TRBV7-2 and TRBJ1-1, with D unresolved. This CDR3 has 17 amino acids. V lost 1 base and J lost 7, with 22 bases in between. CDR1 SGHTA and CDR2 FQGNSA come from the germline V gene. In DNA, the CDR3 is TGTGCCAGCAGCTTAGTTCGTTTGTATGATTTCTTGGGTGAAGCTTTCTTT. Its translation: CASSLVRLYDFLGEAFF.

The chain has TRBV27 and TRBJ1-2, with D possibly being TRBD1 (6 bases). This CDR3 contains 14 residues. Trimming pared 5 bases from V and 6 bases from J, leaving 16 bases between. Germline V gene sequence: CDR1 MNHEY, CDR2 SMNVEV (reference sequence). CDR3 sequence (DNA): TGTGCCAGCAGTCCGGGGGGCAGGGCCAATGGCTACACCTTC. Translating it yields CASSPGGRANGYTF.

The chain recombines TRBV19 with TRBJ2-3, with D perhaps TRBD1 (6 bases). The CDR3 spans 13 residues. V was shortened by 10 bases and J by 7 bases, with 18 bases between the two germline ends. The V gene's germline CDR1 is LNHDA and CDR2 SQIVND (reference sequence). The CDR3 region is CATGPGHRYTQYF. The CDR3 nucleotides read TGTGCCACCGGACCGGGACACAGGTATACGCAGTATTTT.

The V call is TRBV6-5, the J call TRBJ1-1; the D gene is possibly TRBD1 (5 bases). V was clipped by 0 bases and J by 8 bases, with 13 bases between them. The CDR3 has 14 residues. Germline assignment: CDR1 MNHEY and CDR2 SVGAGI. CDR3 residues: CASSYSIDSIEAFF. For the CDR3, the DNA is TGTGCCAGCAGTTACTCCATAGACAGCATCGAAGCTTTCTTT.

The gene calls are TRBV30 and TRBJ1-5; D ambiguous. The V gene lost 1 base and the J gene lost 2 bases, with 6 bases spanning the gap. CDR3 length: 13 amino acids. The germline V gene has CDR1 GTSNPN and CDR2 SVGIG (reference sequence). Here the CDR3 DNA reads TGTGCCTGGAGTGGGCAGCGCAATCAGCCCCAGCATTTT. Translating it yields CAWSGQRNQPQHF. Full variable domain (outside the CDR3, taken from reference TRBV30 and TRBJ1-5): SQTIHQWPATLVQPVGSPLSLECTVEGTSNPNLYWYRQAAGRGLQLLFYSVGIGQISSEVPQNLSASRPQDRQFILSSKKLLLSDSGFYLCAWSGQRNQPQHFGDGTRLSIL.

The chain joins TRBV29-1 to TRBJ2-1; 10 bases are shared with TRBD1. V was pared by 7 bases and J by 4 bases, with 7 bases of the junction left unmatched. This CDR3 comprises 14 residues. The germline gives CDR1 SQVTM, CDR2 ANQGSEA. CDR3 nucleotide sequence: TGCAGCGCCGGGCGGGACAGGGGATACAATGAGCAGTTCTTC. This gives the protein CSAGRDRGYNEQFF.

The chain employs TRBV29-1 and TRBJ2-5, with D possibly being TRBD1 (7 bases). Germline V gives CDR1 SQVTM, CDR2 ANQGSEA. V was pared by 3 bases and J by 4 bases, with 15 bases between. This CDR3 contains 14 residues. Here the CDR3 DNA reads TGCAGCGTTGACGGAGGGGGCCGGGGAGAGACCCAGTACTTC. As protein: CSVDGGGRGETQYF.

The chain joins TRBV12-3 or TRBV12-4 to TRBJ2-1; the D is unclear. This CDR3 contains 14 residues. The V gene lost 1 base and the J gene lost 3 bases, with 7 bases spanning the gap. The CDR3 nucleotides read TGTGCCAGCAGTTTAGGAAGGGACTACAATGAGCAGTTCTTC. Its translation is CASSLGRDYNEQFF.

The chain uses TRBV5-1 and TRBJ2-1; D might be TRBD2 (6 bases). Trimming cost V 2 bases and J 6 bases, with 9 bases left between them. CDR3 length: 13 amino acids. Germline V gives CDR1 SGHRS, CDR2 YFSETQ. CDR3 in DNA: TGCGCCAGCAGCTTCCGGGAGTCCAATGAGCAGTTCTTC. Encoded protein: CASSFRESNEQFF.

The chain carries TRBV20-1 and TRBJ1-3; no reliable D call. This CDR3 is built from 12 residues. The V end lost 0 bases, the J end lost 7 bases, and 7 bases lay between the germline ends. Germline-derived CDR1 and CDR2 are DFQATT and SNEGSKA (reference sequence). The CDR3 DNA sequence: TGCAGTGCTAGAGATGGAAGGAACACCATATATTTT. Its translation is CSARDGRNTIYF.

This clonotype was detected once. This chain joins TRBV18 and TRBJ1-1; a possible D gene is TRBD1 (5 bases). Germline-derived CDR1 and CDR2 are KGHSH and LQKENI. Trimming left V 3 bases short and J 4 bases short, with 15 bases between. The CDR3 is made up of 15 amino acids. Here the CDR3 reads CASSPSGGVPTEAFF. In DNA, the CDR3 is TGTGCCAGCTCACCCTCCGGGGGGGTGCCCACTGAAGCTTTCTTT.

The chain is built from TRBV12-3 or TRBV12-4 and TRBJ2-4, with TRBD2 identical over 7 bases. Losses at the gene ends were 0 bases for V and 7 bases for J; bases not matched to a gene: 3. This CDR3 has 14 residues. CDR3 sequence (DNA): TGTGCCAGCAGTTTAGCGGGAGGGCCGAACATTCAGTACTTC. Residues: CASSLAGGPNIQYF.

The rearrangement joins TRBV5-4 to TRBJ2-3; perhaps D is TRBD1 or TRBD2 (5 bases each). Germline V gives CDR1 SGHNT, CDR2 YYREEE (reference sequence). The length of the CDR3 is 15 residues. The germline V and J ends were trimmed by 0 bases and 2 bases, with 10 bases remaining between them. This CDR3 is CASSLDQGATDTQYF. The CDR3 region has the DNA TGTGCCAGCAGCTTGGACCAGGGAGCCACAGATACGCAGTATTTT.

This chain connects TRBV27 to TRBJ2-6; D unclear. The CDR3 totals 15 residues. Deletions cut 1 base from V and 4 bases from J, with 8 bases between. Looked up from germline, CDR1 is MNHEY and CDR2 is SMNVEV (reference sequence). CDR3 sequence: CASSLLKDGANVLTF. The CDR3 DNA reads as TGTGCCAGCAGTTTATTAAAGGACGGGGCCAACGTCCTGACTTTC.